Presented here are 8 T cell receptor beta chains from one specimen sequenced in a study of blood T cell repertoires in COVID-19 (dated by TCRdb to the early 2020s). The library was generated by the immunoSEQ multiplex PCR assay. What TCRdb holds here is the immuneACCESS table cut down to in-frame rearrangements. Part of the clones is not present; checked against another copy, under half of the missing clones reflect an unresolved V gene, and the others are unexplained. The sample table holds 200,000 to 250,000 clones, of which around 82% were seen once. Over 2.5% of the sample belongs to the ten largest clones. The sample comprised peripheral blood. The receptor set was obtained from a woman between 25 and 40 years old who had recovered from COVID-19.

The V call is TRBV9, the J call TRBJ1-6, with D unresolved. Deletions cut 4 bases from V and 13 bases from J, with 12 bases between. CDR1 is SGDLS, CDR2 YYNGEE, per germline. The CDR3 length is 12 residues. As DNA, the CDR3 is TGTGCCAGCAGCACATCCCGCAGTCCCCTCCACTTT. Translated: CASSTSRSPLHF.

The chain has TRBV6-1 and TRBJ1-6; D perhaps matches TRBD1 (5 bases). CDR3 length equals 15 residues. Germline V lookup: CDR1 MNHNS, CDR2 SASEGT. V lost 3 bases and J lost 6, with 12 bases in between. Here the CDR3 reads CASSDRAQGNSPLHF. The DNA for the CDR3 is TGTGCCAGCAGTGACAGGGCCCAGGGTAATTCACCCCTCCACTTT.

The V gene is TRBV27, the J gene TRBJ2-2; 8 positions match TRBD1. The germline gives CDR1 MNHEY, CDR2 SMNVEV (reference sequence). The CDR3 consists of 17 residues. The ends lost 5 bases at V and 6 bases at J; junction bases unmatched: 14. The CDR3 loop reads CASSPRTGWGGAGELFF. DNA for the CDR3: TGTGCCAGCAGTCCAAGGACAGGGTGGGGTGGCGCCGGGGAGCTGTTTTTT.

The genes are TRBV7-9 and TRBJ2-5; TRBD2 might be the D (5 bases). Germline CDR1 reads SEHNR; CDR2 reads FQNEAQ (reference sequence). This CDR3 is 14 amino acids long. V shed 4 bases and J shed 0 bases, with 9 bases lying between them. CDR3 DNA: TGTGCCAGCAGCTCAGATAGCGACCAAGAGACCCAGTACTTC. Amino acid sequence: CASSSDSDQETQYF.

The CDR3 nucleotides are TGCGCCAGCAGCCAAGATAGGGGGCATAACTATGGCTACACCTTC. This gives the protein CASSQDRGHNYGYTF. The chain combines TRBV4-1 with TRBJ1-2, with TRBD1 identical over 7 bases. The trim removed 0 bases at V and 1 base at J, leaving 2 bases unmatched. Germline loops: CDR1 MGHRA, CDR2 YSYEKL. The CDR3 contains 15 residues.

This chain connects TRBV27 to TRBJ1-3; D not resolved. V was shortened by 2 bases and J by 4 bases, with 9 bases between the two germline ends. The V gene's germline CDR1 is MNHEY and CDR2 SMNVEV (reference sequence). This CDR3 comprises 14 residues. CDR3 nucleotides: TGTGCCAGCAGTTTAGGCGGGTTCGGAAACACCATATATTTT. Translation: CASSLGGFGNTIYF.

This chain joins TRBV9 and TRBJ2-7, with 9 bases aligning to TRBD2. This CDR3 spans 15 amino acids. Germline CDR1 is SGDLS and CDR2 is YYNGEE. V shed 0 bases, J shed 2 bases, and the junction held 3 bases outside the gene matches. The CDR3 coding sequence is TGTGCCAGCAGCGTAGATAGCGGGAGAACCTACGAGCAGTACTTC. As protein: CASSVDSGRTYEQYF.

The chain carries TRBV27 and TRBJ2-6; TRBD1 aligns across 7 bases. The germline CDR1 and CDR2 sequences are MNHEY and SMNVEV (reference sequence). Losses at the gene ends were 4 bases for V and 5 bases for J; bases not matched to a gene: 11. The CDR3 runs 17 residues. The CDR3 here is CASSSGTAFSRANVLTF. The CDR3, as DNA: TGTGCCAGCAGTTCCGGGACAGCTTTCTCGCGGGCCAACGTCCTGACTTTC.